This T cell receptor beta chain was sequenced during a study of T cell changes during pregnancy in multiple sclerosis. The table came from immunoSEQ multiplex PCR; TCRdb's copy has only in-frame clones and leaves some out. The sample lists fewer than 100,000 clones, roughly 90% occurring once. The receptor's source is a female donor with multiple sclerosis, enrolled in a pregnancy study. The sample was peripheral blood, taken before pregnancy.

The DNA of the CDR3 is TGTGCCAGCAGCTCCCAGGGGGAGACCCAGTACTTC. This translates into CASSSQGETQYF. The chain is built from TRBV11-3 and TRBJ2-5; a weak D match, TRBD1 (6 bases). The CDR3 covers 12 residues. Trimming took 4 bases from V and 5 from J, leaving 8 bases between them. Germline CDR1 is SGHNT and CDR2 is YENEEA.